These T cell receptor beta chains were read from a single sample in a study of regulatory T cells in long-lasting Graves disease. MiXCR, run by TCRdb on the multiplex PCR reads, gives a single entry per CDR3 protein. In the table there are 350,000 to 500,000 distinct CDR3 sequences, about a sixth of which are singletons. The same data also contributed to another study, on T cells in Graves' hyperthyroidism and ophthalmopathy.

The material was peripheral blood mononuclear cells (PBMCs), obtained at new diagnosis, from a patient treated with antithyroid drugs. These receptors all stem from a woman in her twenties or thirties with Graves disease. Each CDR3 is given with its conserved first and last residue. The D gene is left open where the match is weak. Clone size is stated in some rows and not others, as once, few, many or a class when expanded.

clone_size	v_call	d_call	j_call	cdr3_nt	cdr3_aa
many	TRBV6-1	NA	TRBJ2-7	TGTGCCAGCAGCCCTCAGTCGGGGACCTACGAGCAGTACTTC	CASSPQSGTYEQYF
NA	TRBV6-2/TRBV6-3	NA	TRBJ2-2	TGTGCCAGCAGTTACTCAGAGGGGAACACCGGGGAGCTGTTTTTT	CASSYSEGNTGELFF
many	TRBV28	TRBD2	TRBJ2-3	TGTGCCAGCAGTAAGGCGGGAGGCCCCACAGATACGCAGTATTTT	CASSKAGGPTDTQYF
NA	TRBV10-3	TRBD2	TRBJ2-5	TGTGCCATCAGTGACGACGGACTAGCCAGGGAGACCCAGTACTTC	CAISDDGLARETQYF
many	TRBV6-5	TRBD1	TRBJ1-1	TGTGCCAGCAGTTATCTTGGACAGGAAGAAAAAGCTTTCTTT	CASSYLGQEEKAFF
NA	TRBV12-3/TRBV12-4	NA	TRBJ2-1	TGTGCCAGCAGTCTAGTTATCCAGGGACTTGGGCAGTTCTTC	CASSLVIQGLGQFF
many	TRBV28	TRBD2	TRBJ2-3	TGTGCCAGCAGTTTGTCGGTCGGCGGGGGTACGCAGTATTTT	CASSLSVGGGTQYF
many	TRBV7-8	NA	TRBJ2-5	TGTGCCAGCAGACGGGACCCCCGGTCGTGGACCCAGTACTTC	CASRRDPRSWTQYF
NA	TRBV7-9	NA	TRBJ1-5	TGTGCCAGCAGCCCTGGGGGGAGACGGGGCCAGCCCCAGCATTTT	CASSPGGRRGQPQHF
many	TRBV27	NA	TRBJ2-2	TGTGCCAGCAGTCGGTGGCAAGGGACCGGGGAGCTGTTTTTT	CASSRWQGTGELFF
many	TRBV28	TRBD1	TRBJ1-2	TGTGCCTGTCTAGGGACAGGGAATTTCTATGGCTACACCTTC	CACLGTGNFYGYTF
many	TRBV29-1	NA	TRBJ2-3	TGCAGCGTACGACAGGAAGTCGGCACAGATACGCAGTATTTT	CSVRQEVGTDTQYF
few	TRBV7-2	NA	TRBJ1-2	TGTGCCAGCAGCTTATATAGACAGGATAACTATGGCTACACCTTC	CASSLYRQDNYGYTF
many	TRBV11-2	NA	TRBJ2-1	TGTGCCAGCAGCTACGGTCCAGAGGGGCACAATGAGCAGTTCTTC	CASSYGPEGHNEQFF
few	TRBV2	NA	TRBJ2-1	TGCGCCAGCAGCCGGCTAAGGGGGGCTATGAAACTCCTAGCGGAATACAATGAGCAGTTCTTC	CASSRLRGAMKLLAEYNEQFF
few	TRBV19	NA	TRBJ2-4	TGTGCCAGTAATAGTTGGACGGAAAACATTCAGTACTTC	CASNSWTENIQYF
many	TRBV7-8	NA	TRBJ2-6	TGTGCCAGCAGCTCCCCCGGGAGTAACTCTGGGGCCAACGTCCTGACTTTC	CASSSPGSNSGANVLTF
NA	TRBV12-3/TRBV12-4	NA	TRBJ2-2	TGTGCCAGCAGTTTCTTTACGTGGAGGACAAGGGGCACCGGGGAGCTGTTTTTT	CASSFFTWRTRGTGELFF
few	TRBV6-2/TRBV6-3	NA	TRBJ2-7	TGTGCCAGCAGTTACTCGAATCGGGGCTACGAGCAGTACTTC	CASSYSNRGYEQYF
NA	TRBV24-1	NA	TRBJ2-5	TGTGCCACCAGTGAACGGGACCCCGGGACCCAGTACTTC	CATSERDPGTQYF
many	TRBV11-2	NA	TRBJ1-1	TGTGCCAGCAGCGTCAGGATGGGGAACACTGAAGCTTTCTTT	CASSVRMGNTEAFF
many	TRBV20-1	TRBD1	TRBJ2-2	TGCAGTGCTAGAGATCCTACCACGATACCGGGACAGTTAAACACCGGGGAGCTGTTTTTT	CSARDPTTIPGQLNTGELFF
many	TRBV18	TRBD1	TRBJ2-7	TGTGCCAGCTCATCGGCCGGGACAGGGGGCTTCGAGCAGTACTTC	CASSSAGTGGFEQYF
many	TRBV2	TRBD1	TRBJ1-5	TGTGCCAGCAGTAAACCCTCGACAGGGGTTGGCAATCAGCCCCAGCATTTT	CASSKPSTGVGNQPQHF
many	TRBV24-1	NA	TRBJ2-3	TGTGCCACCAGTGACCTGGGGACGACAGATACGCAGTATTTT	CATSDLGTTDTQYF
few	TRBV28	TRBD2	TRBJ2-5	TGTGCCAGCTCTGGGTTAGCGGGAGCCGAAGAGACCCAGTACTTC	CASSGLAGAEETQYF
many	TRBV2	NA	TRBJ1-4	TGTGCCAGCAGTGAAAATGCAGCAAAACTGTTTTTT	CASSENAAKLFF
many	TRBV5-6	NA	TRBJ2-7	TGTGCCAGCAGCTTGGGCAGGTTGATCTCCTACGAGCAGTACTTC	CASSLGRLISYEQYF
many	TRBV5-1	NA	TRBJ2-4	TGCGCCAGCAGCGGAGGAGGGCGAGGCATTCAGTACTTC	CASSGGGRGIQYF
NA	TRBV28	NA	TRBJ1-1	TGTGCCAGCATAGCACTGAACACTGAAGCTTTCTTT	CASIALNTEAFF
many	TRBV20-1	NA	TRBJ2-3	TGCAGTGCTACCCCTTTGGGGGCGAGCACAGATACGCAGTATTTT	CSATPLGASTDTQYF
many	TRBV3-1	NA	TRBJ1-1	TGTGCCAGCAGCCAACTTCGGACTGAAGCTTTCTTT	CASSQLRTEAFF
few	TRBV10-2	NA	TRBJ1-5	TGCGCCAGCAGTGAGTCCTTAGGACAGAGAGTACAGCCCCAGCATTTT	CASSESLGQRVQPQHF
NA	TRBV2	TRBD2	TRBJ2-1	TGTGCCAGCAACTCGCGACCCCCTGGGACTACCCCGATCTTC	CASNSRPPGTTPIF
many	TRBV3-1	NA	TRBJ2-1	TGTGCCAGCAGCCAAGATGAAACTGTCAATGAGCAGTTCTTC	CASSQDETVNEQFF
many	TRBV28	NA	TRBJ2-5	TGTGCCAGCAGTTTAGTTCTAGGCTCCCAAGAGACCCAGTACTTC	CASSLVLGSQETQYF